This is a list of T cell receptor beta chains from one sample in a study of preoperative IRX-2 immunotherapy in early breast cancer. Produced via immunoSEQ multiplex PCR; TCRdb's table is partial and in-frame only. The data show approximately 25,000 clones, roughly 75% seen once. Here the sequenced sample was lymph node tissue, taken after IRX-2 immunotherapy. Receptor source: a human donor with breast cancer. Both conserved end residues are part of each CDR3. The D gene is left open where the match is weak. Clone size, where shown, is once, few, many, or a class for clones that have expanded.

TGTGCCACCAGCAGAGGCGGCACCACCGGGGAGCTGTTTTTT CATSRGGTTGELFF TRBV15 . TRBJ2-2 .
TGTGCCAGCAGAGACTCGAATCAGGAGACCCAGTACTTC CASRDSNQETQYF TRBV22-1 . TRBJ2-5 .
TGTGCCATCAAACCGACAGGGACTGTGGCTGAAGCTTTCTTT CAIKPTGTVAEAFF TRBV6-8 TRBD1 TRBJ1-1 .
TGTGCCAGCTCACAGGGACAGGGGCACACTGAAGCTTTCTTT CASSQGQGHTEAFF TRBV18 TRBD1 TRBJ1-1 few
TGTGCCAGCAGCTTAGTGGGAGGGGGCAGACGGGAGACCCAGTACTTC CASSLVGGGRRETQYF TRBV7-1 . TRBJ2-5 .
TGTGCCAGCAGCCAAGATCGACAGGGGTCTATTCAAAATCAGCCCCAGCATTTT CASSQDRQGSIQNQPQHF TRBV4-2 TRBD1 TRBJ1-5 .
TGTGCCAGTAACCAGGGGGGAGGCGAGCAGTACTTC CASNQGGGEQYF TRBV19 . TRBJ2-7 .
TGCGCCAGCAGCCCTGGACGACACGACAGGGTTAGCACAGATACGCAGTATTTT CASSPGRHDRVSTDTQYF TRBV5-1 TRBD1 TRBJ2-3 few
TGTGCCAGCAGCTTAGTGGGGGTTAGCACAGATACGCAGTATTTT CASSLVGVSTDTQYF TRBV11-3 . TRBJ2-3 .
TGTGCCAGCACCCTCTTGGGACTAGCGGCATTCAATGAGCAGTTCTTC CASTLLGLAAFNEQFF TRBV6-8 TRBD2 TRBJ2-1 once
TGTGCCAGCAGCTCGATCCGGGACGTCCGGGAGACCCAGTACTTC CASSSIRDVRETQYF TRBV11-3 . TRBJ2-5 .
TGTGCCTGGAGTGGACAGGGAGCTGGCTACACCTTC CAWSGQGAGYTF TRBV30 TRBD1 TRBJ1-2 .
TGTGCCAGCATCCCCGGGGATAGCAATCAGCCCCAGCATTTT CASIPGDSNQPQHF TRBV6-8 . TRBJ1-5 few
TGTGCCAGCAGCCTAGAGGCTAGCGGGAGATGGTCGGGACGCAATGAGCAGTTCTTC CASSLEASGRWSGRNEQFF TRBV11-3 TRBD2 TRBJ2-1 .
TGTGCCAGCTCACCCCCGGGACAGAGCACAGATACGCAGTATTTT CASSPPGQSTDTQYF TRBV18 TRBD1 TRBJ2-3 .
TGTGCCAGCAGCTTACCCGGACTAGCGGGAGGGCGAAACAATGAGCAGTTCTTC CASSLPGLAGGRNNEQFF TRBV7-7 TRBD2 TRBJ2-1 .
TGTGCCAGCTCACCAGGCCAGGGGGTCGGCTACACCTTC CASSPGQGVGYTF TRBV18 TRBD1 TRBJ1-2 once
TGTGCCAGCAGCTTGAAATTAGCGGGAGGCCATGAGCAGTTCTTC CASSLKLAGGHEQFF TRBV7-7 TRBD2 TRBJ2-1 .
TGCGCCAGCAGCTTGGAAGGGTCCCATGGCTACACCTTC CASSLEGSHGYTF TRBV23-1 . TRBJ1-2 few
TGTGCCAGCTCACCAGGGGACAGTCGGGATGAGCAGTTCTTC CASSPGDSRDEQFF TRBV18 TRBD1 TRBJ2-1 once
TGTGCCAGCAGTTACGCCGGGACTGATGGCTACACCTTC CASSYAGTDGYTF TRBV6-8 . TRBJ1-2 .
TGTGCCAGCAGCTTAGGAGGATCCTACAATGAGCAGTTCTTC CASSLGGSYNEQFF TRBV11-3 . TRBJ2-1 .
TGTGCCAGCAGCCCGACAGGGGGCGAAATCTATGGCTACACCTTC CASSPTGGEIYGYTF TRBV7-7 TRBD1 TRBJ1-2 .
TGTGCCAGCAGCTTAGTAAGACAGGGGATGAACACCATATATTTT CASSLVRQGMNTIYF TRBV11-3 TRBD1 TRBJ1-3 .
TGTGCCAGCTCACCCCGGGAGCGGAACACCGGGGAGCTGTTTTTT CASSPRERNTGELFF TRBV18 . TRBJ2-2 .
TGTGCCAGCAGCCCAGGCGCGGAGCAGTTCTTC CASSPGAEQFF TRBV14 . TRBJ2-1 .
TGTGCCAGCTCACCATCCAGGTCCTCTGGAAACACCATATATTTT CASSPSRSSGNTIYF TRBV18 . TRBJ1-3 few
TGTGCCAGCAGTTACTGGGACGAGCAGTACTTC CASSYWDEQYF TRBV6-4 . TRBJ2-7 .
TGTGCCAGCAGCCCCGTCGGCATTATGAACACTGAAGCTTTCTTT CASSPVGIMNTEAFF TRBV28 . TRBJ1-1 .